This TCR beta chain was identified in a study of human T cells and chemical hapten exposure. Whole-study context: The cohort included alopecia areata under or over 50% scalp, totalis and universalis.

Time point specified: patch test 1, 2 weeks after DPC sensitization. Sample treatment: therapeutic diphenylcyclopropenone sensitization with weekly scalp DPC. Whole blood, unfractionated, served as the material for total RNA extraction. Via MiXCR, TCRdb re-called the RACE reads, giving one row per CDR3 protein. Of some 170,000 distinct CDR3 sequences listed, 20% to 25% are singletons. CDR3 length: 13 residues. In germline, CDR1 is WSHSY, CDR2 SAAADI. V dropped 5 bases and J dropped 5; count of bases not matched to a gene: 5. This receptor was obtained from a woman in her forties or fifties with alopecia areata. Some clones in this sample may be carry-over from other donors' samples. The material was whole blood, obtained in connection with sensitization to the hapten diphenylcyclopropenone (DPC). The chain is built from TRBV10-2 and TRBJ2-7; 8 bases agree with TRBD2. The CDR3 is CASSRLASNEQYF. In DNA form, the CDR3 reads TGCGCCAGCAGTAGACTAGCGAGCAACGAGCAGTACTTC.